This passage covers 29 T cell receptor beta chains from one sample sequenced in a study of blood T cell repertoires in COVID-19. Libraries were prepared by immunoSEQ multiplex PCR; TCRdb keeps only in-frame clonotypes and omits some of them. The sample consists of some 10,000 clones, approximately 87% of them appearing once. Sequencing input: peripheral blood. The receptors shown here come from a man in his 60s with acute or convalescent COVID-19.

By sample fraction, this clone is large. This chain links TRBV3-1 (or the pseudogene TRBV3-2) with TRBJ2-5; 9 nucleotides match TRBD1. The V segment lost 1 base and the J segment 2 bases; nucleotides outside the gene matches: 2. This CDR3 has 15 residues. Germline V gene sequence: CDR1 LGHDT, CDR2 YNNKEL (reference sequence). The CDR3, as DNA: TGTGCCAGCAGCCAAGTTGGGACAGGGCAAGAGACCCAGTACTTC. Translated: CASSQVGTGQETQYF.

CDR3 in DNA: TGTGCCAGCAGCTTTTTTAGCGGGATGAACACCGGGGAGCTGTTTTTT. Protein product: CASSFFSGMNTGELFF. The chain has TRBV5-6 and TRBJ2-2; 8 nucleotides match TRBD2. Looked up from germline, CDR1 is SGHDT and CDR2 is YYEEEE. The CDR3 consists of 16 residues. V lost 2 bases, J lost 1 base, and 4 bases stayed unmatched. Filled out from reference TRBV5-6 and TRBJ2-2, the complete variable domain reads DAGVTQSPTHLIKTRGQQVTLRCSPKSGHDTVSWYQQALGQGPQFIFQYYEEEERQRGNFPDRFSGHQFPNYSSELNVNALLLGDSALYLCASSFFSGMNTGELFFGEGSRLTVL.

The chain joins TRBV4-2 to TRBJ2-1; 8 bases fit TRBD2. The germline V gene encodes CDR1 LGHNA and CDR2 YNFKEQ. CDR3 size: 18 residues. Trimming removed 0 bases from V and 0 bases from J; junction bases left unmatched: 7. The CDR3 is CASSQDSTSVNSYNEQFF. The CDR3 nucleotides read TGTGCCAGCAGCCAAGATTCGACTAGCGTAAACTCCTACAATGAGCAGTTCTTC.

This chain connects TRBV5-6 to TRBJ2-2; maybe TRBD2 (7 bases). This CDR3 has 16 residues. The V end lost 5 bases, the J end lost 5 bases, and 19 bases lay between the germline ends. Germline V gene sequence: CDR1 SGHDT, CDR2 YYEEEE. This CDR3 reads CASSPRGSGTTGELFF. CDR3 DNA: TGTGCCAGCAGTCCACGGGGCAGCGGGACAACCGGGGAGCTGTTTTTT.

The V and J genes are TRBV4-1 and TRBJ1-4; D gene ambiguous. The V gene lost 1 base and the J gene lost 7 bases, with 13 bases spanning the gap. CDR1 MGHRA and CDR2 YSYEKL come from the germline V gene. CDR3 length equals 15 residues. CDR3 DNA sequence: TGCGCCAGCAGCCAAGCGCCAAACGGAGCTGAAAAACTGTTTTTT. Its translation: CASSQAPNGAEKLFF.

This clone was seen once. This chain joins TRBV27 and TRBJ2-1; 7 nucleotides match TRBD1. Trimming at V came to 0 bases and at J to 6 bases, leaving 5 bases not matched to a gene. CDR1 is MNHEY and CDR2 is SMNVEV in the germline V gene (reference sequence). The length of the CDR3 is 15 residues. The CDR3 DNA is TGTGCCAGCAGTTTATCAGGGGGCGCTTTCAATGAGCAGTTCTTC. It encodes CASSLSGGAFNEQFF.

The chain joins TRBV7-8 to TRBJ1-6; a possible D gene is TRBD1 (5 bases). The CDR3 loop spans 14 amino acids. V was cut by 6 bases and J by 9 bases, with 15 bases left in between. Germline CDR1 reads SGHVS; CDR2 reads FQNEAQ. The CDR3 loop reads CASRPAQGGSPLHF. The CDR3 bases are TGTGCCAGCAGACCCGCCCAGGGAGGTTCACCCCTCCACTTT.

The chain joins TRBV5-1 to TRBJ2-7; D is perhaps TRBD2 (7 bases). Trimming removed 2 bases from V and 2 bases from J, with 14 bases in between. CDR1 and CDR2 from the germline V gene are SGHRS and YFSETQ. There are 15 residues in the CDR3. CDR3 residues: CASSFNAGATYEQYF. In DNA, the CDR3 is TGCGCCAGCAGCTTCAATGCGGGGGCGACCTACGAGCAGTACTTC.

The J gene is TRBJ2-2, the V gene TRBV5-1, with 8 bases identical to TRBD2. Germline trimming cut 0 bases from V and 3 bases from J; bases unmatched to any gene: 7. The germline V gene has CDR1 SGHRS and CDR2 YFSETQ. This CDR3 has 17 amino acids. CDR3 residues: CASSLAVSGIYTGELFF. The CDR3 coding sequence is TGCGCCAGCAGCTTGGCGGTTAGCGGGATTTACACCGGGGAGCTGTTTTTT. Full variable domain (missing parts from reference TRBV5-1 and TRBJ2-2): KAGVTQTPRYLIKTRGQQVTLSCSPISGHRSVSWYQQTPGQGLQFLFEYFSETQRNKGNFPGRFSGRQFSNSRSEMNVSTLELGDSALYLCASSLAVSGIYTGELFFGEGSRLTVL.

This clone was seen only a few times. V gene TRBV4-3 combines with J gene TRBJ2-3, with TRBD1 matching over 8 bases. V lost 0 bases and J lost 4; bases outside the gene matches: 0. The CDR3 spans 14 residues. Germline CDR1 reads LGHNA; CDR2 reads YSLEER. The DNA of the CDR3 is TGCGCCAGCAGCCAAGAACAGGGGGCAGATACGCAGTATTTT. Translation gives CASSQEQGADTQYF.

The chain employs TRBV29-1 and TRBJ2-3; D is possibly TRBD2 (6 bases). This CDR3 is built from 13 residues. The germline V gene has CDR1 SQVTM and CDR2 ANQGSEA. Trimming took off 8 bases at V and 3 bases at J, with 15 bases between the two ends. CDR3 bases: TGCAGCTTGACTGGTCTAGCGACAGATACGCAGTATTTT. Translating it yields CSLTGLATDTQYF.

The chain uses TRBV30 and TRBJ1-4, with D uncertain. The CDR3 is 13 residues long. V was trimmed by 2 bases and J by 6 bases, leaving 10 bases between them. Germline V gene data show CDR1 as GTSNPN and CDR2 as SVGIG (reference sequence). The CDR3 spells CAWSWREYEKLFF. The CDR3 DNA is TGTGCCTGGAGTTGGAGGGAATATGAAAAACTGTTTTTT.

V usage is TRBV12-5 and J usage is TRBJ2-5; 9 nucleotides line up with TRBD1. CDR1 and CDR2 (germline): LGHNT, FRNRAP. V shed 5 bases and J 5 bases; nucleotides not matched to a gene: 9. The CDR3 contains 15 residues. CDR3 DNA sequence: TGTGCTAGTGGTACAGGGACAGGGTCCTGGGAGACCCAGTACTTC. It is translated as CASGTGTGSWETQYF.

The chain carries TRBV29-1 and TRBJ1-1, with D possibly matching TRBD1 (5 bases). The CDR3 has 12 residues. Germline CDR1 reads SQVTM; CDR2 reads ANQGSEA. Trimming took 0 bases from V and 7 from J, leaving 9 bases between them. For the CDR3, the DNA is TGCAGCGTTGAAGACAGGGCCCGTGAAGCTTTCTTT. Protein product: CSVEDRAREAFF.

The rearrangement joins TRBV3-1 (or the pseudogene TRBV3-2) to TRBJ2-3, with D possibly TRBD1 on 6 matching bases. There are 18 residues in the CDR3. V lost 0 bases to trimming and J lost 0 bases, with 16 bases between them. The germline V gene has CDR1 LGHDT and CDR2 YNNKEL (reference sequence). CDR3: CASSQDRTAETSTDTQYF. The CDR3 coding sequence is TGTGCCAGCAGCCAAGACCGGACAGCTGAAACCAGCACAGATACGCAGTATTTT.

This rearrangement joins TRBV4-3 to TRBJ1-3; 10 bases align to TRBD1. V dropped 3 bases and J dropped 2; count of bases not matched to a gene: 1. Germline CDR1 reads LGHNA; CDR2 reads YSLEER. CDR3 length equals 15 residues. The DNA for the CDR3 is TGCGCCAGCAGCCACGGGACAGGGGCTGGAAACACCATATATTTT. It codes for CASSHGTGAGNTIYF.

This sequence joins TRBV4-1 and TRBJ2-1; 10 nucleotides agree with TRBD2. The J segment lost 7 bases and the V segment lost 0 bases, leaving 12 bases of the junction unmatched. The germline gives CDR1 MGHRA, CDR2 YSYEKL. CDR3 size: 18 residues. CDR3 in DNA: TGCGCCAGCAGCCAAGACGCCCTAGCGGGAGCTGCGGGTAATGAGCAGTTCTTC. Encoded protein: CASSQDALAGAAGNEQFF.

This rearrangement joins TRBV28 to TRBJ2-4, with 15 positions matching TRBD2. CDR3 length equals 17 residues. The germline V gene encodes CDR1 MDHEN and CDR2 SYDVKM. The trim removed 7 bases at V and 1 base at J, leaving 5 bases unmatched. The CDR3: CASTVGLAGGAKNIQYF. The CDR3 nucleotides are TGTGCCAGCACCGTGGGACTAGCGGGGGGTGCCAAAAACATTCAGTACTTC.

The gene calls are TRBV15 and TRBJ1-2; D perhaps matches TRBD1 (5 bases). The V end was cut by 5 bases, the J end by 4 bases, with 26 bases between. The V gene's germline CDR1 is LNHNV and CDR2 YYDKDF (reference sequence). The CDR3 length is 18 residues. This chain's CDR3 is CATSPSGRGRTSGYGYTF. CDR3 in DNA: TGTGCCACCAGCCCCTCCGGGAGGGGACGGACCTCGGGCTATGGCTACACCTTC.

This clone is a singleton in its sample. The J gene is TRBJ1-1, the V gene TRBV5-5; TRBD1 aligns across 8 bases. The CDR3 covers 15 residues. Germline trimming cut 1 base from V and 1 base from J; bases unmatched to any gene: 3. Germline CDR1 SGHKS, CDR2 YYEKEE (reference sequence). The CDR3 sequence is CASSLTGGENTEAFF. The DNA for the CDR3 is TGTGCCAGCAGCTTGACAGGGGGAGAGAACACTGAAGCTTTCTTT.

V and J are TRBV7-3 and TRBJ2-1; the match to TRBD2 covers 9 bases. The CDR3 is 16 amino acids. Trimming cost V 0 bases and J 5 bases; bases outside gene matches: 5. The germline V gene encodes CDR1 SGHTA and CDR2 FQGTGA. CDR3 residues: CASSLTAAGGNNEQFF. Here the CDR3 DNA reads TGTGCCAGCAGCTTAACTGCAGCGGGGGGAAACAATGAGCAGTTCTTC.

In DNA, the CDR3 is TGTGCCAGCAGCTTTACCCAGCGGGCGGGGGAGCAGTACTTC. Translation: CASSFTQRAGEQYF. The chain has TRBV13 and TRBJ2-7; possibly TRBD2 for D (6 bases). The CDR3 runs 14 residues. Germline V gene lookup returns CDR1 PRHDT and CDR2 FYEKMQ (reference sequence). Trimming removed 3 bases at V and 7 bases at J, with 16 bases between.

This chain joins TRBV18 and TRBJ2-1, with a weak D call TRBD2 (7 bases). The V gene lost 10 bases and the J gene lost 6 bases, with 19 bases spanning the gap. Germline V gene lookup returns CDR1 KGHSH and CDR2 LQKENI. The CDR3 runs 14 residues. The CDR3 sequence is CATVGGGTVNEQFF. CDR3 bases: TGTGCCACCGTAGGGGGAGGGACTGTCAATGAGCAGTTCTTC.

This chain joins TRBV6-5 and TRBJ1-2; 7 bases match TRBD1. V was clipped by 6 bases and J by 4 bases; unmatched bases: 8. The CDR3 runs 14 residues. Looked up from germline, CDR1 is MNHEY and CDR2 is SVGAGI. Written as DNA, the CDR3 is TGTGCCAGCAGGCCTCTTGGGACAGCCTATGGCTACACCTTC. This encodes CASRPLGTAYGYTF.

This chain connects TRBV27 to TRBJ2-1, with TRBD2 matching over 12 bases. Germline loops: CDR1 MNHEY, CDR2 SMNVEV (reference sequence). The CDR3 is 16 amino acids. The trim removed 6 bases at V and 8 bases at J, leaving 11 bases unmatched. CDR3 coding DNA: TGTGCCAGCAGCTCTAGCGGGGGGGCCCATTATTATGAGCAGTTCTTC. Its protein is CASSSSGGAHYYEQFF.

This sequence joins TRBV14 and TRBJ1-2; perhaps TRBD1 as D (5 bases). CDR3 length equals 12 residues. Trimming took off 5 bases at V and 6 bases at J, with 10 bases between the two ends. CDR1 is SGHDN and CDR2 is FVKESK in the germline V gene. In nucleotides, the CDR3 is TGTGCCAGCAGCGGGGCAGGGAATGGCTACACCTTC. Encoded protein: CASSGAGNGYTF.

CDR3 nucleotides: TGTGCCTGCTACGGGACTAGCGGGCCTCCGGGCACCGGGGAGCTGTTTTTT. It encodes CACYGTSGPPGTGELFF. The chain is built from TRBV30 and TRBJ2-2, with TRBD2 matching over 12 bases. Looked up from germline, CDR1 is GTSNPN and CDR2 is SVGIG (reference sequence). The trim removed 6 bases at V and 4 bases at J, leaving 12 bases unmatched. The CDR3 covers 17 residues.

This chain connects TRBV27 to TRBJ1-1; no definite D call. V was trimmed by 3 bases and J by 6 bases, leaving 17 bases between them. The CDR3 loop spans 15 amino acids. CDR1 MNHEY and CDR2 SMNVEV come from the germline V gene (reference sequence). The CDR3 DNA reads TGTGCCAGCAGTTTTGGGAATCGGGGTGGGGCTGAAGCTTTCTTT. This sequence encodes CASSFGNRGGAEAFF.

This rearrangement joins TRBV6-2 or TRBV6-3 to TRBJ1-6; possibly TRBD1 for D (6 bases). The CDR3 is 17 residues long. Trimming stripped 6 bases from V and 0 bases from J, with 15 bases between. Per germline, CDR1 MNHEY and CDR2 SVGEGT. CDR3 DNA: TGTGCCAGCAGCACCGGACAGTTCAGCTCCTATAATTCACCCCTCCACTTT. Translation gives CASSTGQFSSYNSPLHF.